Each of the 31 T cell receptor beta chains below was sequenced from the same sample in a study of control samples from healthy donors and cancer patients (dated by TCRdb to the early 2020s). Libraries were built with the immunoSEQ multiplex PCR assay. The table comes from immuneACCESS by way of TCRdb, which keeps in-frame sequences with V and J called. Part of the clones is missing from these tables; in studies checked, under half for an unresolved V gene and the rest for unknown reasons. Recorded for this sample are 150,000 to 200,000 clones; just under 95% of them occurred a single time. Roughly 1.5% of the sample is in the top ten clones. The sequenced material came from blood. The receptors shown here come from a man aged 18-30 years in good health.

The chain links TRBV6-5 to TRBJ1-2; no clear D gene. V lost 7 bases and J 4 bases, leaving 13 bases between the germline ends. The germline V gene encodes CDR1 MNHEY and CDR2 SVGAGI. The CDR3 is 13 residues long. The CDR3 sequence is CASIRPGFYGYTF. Written as DNA, the CDR3 is TGTGCCAGCATCCGGCCGGGCTTCTATGGCTACACCTTC.

V gene TRBV21-1 combines with J gene TRBJ1-6; the table's TRBD1 call for D was not verified on the DNA. TRBV21-1 is a documented pseudogene. The CDR3 loop spans 15 amino acids. The CDR3 protein is CASSKGSQDDSPLHF. The CDR3, as DNA: TGTGCCAGCAGCAAAGGGTCCCAGGATGATTCACCCCTCCACTTT.

The genes are TRBV7-2 and TRBJ2-3, with 9 bases fitting TRBD1. CDR3 length: 18 residues. J lost 2 bases, V lost 2 bases, and 11 bases had no gene match. Germline CDR1 and CDR2: SGHTA and FQGNSA. The CDR3: CASSLKTGGYLPTDTQYF. The CDR3 DNA sequence: TGTGCCAGCAGCTTAAAGACAGGGGGTTACCTGCCCACAGATACGCAGTATTTT.

The rearrangement links TRBV3-1 (or the pseudogene TRBV3-2) to TRBJ2-2; the match to TRBD2 covers 10 bases. The CDR3 is 15 residues long. J was trimmed by 5 bases and V by 5 bases; bases with no gene match: 5. Germline V gives CDR1 LGHDT, CDR2 YNNKEL (reference sequence). Written as DNA, the CDR3 is TGTGCCAGCAGCGGATCTAGCGGGGGAACCGGGGAGCTGTTTTTT. It yields the protein CASSGSSGGTGELFF.

Concerning this clone: The sample contains more than one DNA sequence encoding this CDR3. V gene TRBV24-1 combines with J gene TRBJ2-7; 8 bases are a match to TRBD1. Germline V lookup: CDR1 KGHDR, CDR2 SFDVKD. This CDR3 comprises 13 residues. Trimming took 2 bases from V and 4 from J; bases not matched to a gene: 0. The CDR3 DNA follows: TGTGCCACCAGTGATTACAGGGGGTACGAGCAGTACTTC. As protein: CATSDYRGYEQYF.

V usage is TRBV5-6 and J usage is TRBJ2-3; 10 bases align to TRBD2. The CDR3 has 16 amino acids. CDR1 and CDR2 (germline): SGHDT, YYEEEE. V gave up 4 bases and J gave up 2 bases; unmatched junction bases: 7. CDR3 in amino acids: CASSAQLAGSTDTQYF. In nucleotides, the CDR3 is TGTGCCAGCAGCGCCCAACTAGCGGGGTCCACAGATACGCAGTATTTT.

This chain joins TRBV6-5 and TRBJ2-1; 11 bases line up with TRBD2. The CDR3 spans 14 residues. Germline lookup yields CDR1 MNHEY and CDR2 SVGAGI. The J segment lost 4 bases and the V segment lost 8 bases, leaving 4 bases of the junction unmatched. The DNA of the CDR3 is TGTGCCAGCCCCGGGACTAGCGGATACAATGAGCAGTTCTTC. It encodes CASPGTSGYNEQFF.

Regarding this clone: Other nucleotide sequences from this sample produce the same CDR3. The rearrangement uses TRBV6-5 and TRBJ1-2; 7 positions match TRBD1. The CDR3 is 13 residues long. J was trimmed by 8 bases and V by 5 bases; bases with no gene match: 8. Germline CDR1 reads MNHEY; CDR2 reads SVGAGI. The CDR3 protein is CASSPGTVGGYTF. CDR3 sequence (DNA): TGTGCCAGCAGTCCCGGGACAGTTGGAGGCTACACCTTC.

The CDR3 reads CSVEVAGVSYEQYF. CDR3 coding DNA: TGCAGCGTTGAGGTAGCGGGGGTCTCCTACGAGCAGTACTTC. The chain joins TRBV29-1 to TRBJ2-7; TRBD2 matches 9 bases. The germline CDR1 and CDR2 sequences are SQVTM and ANQGSEA. The CDR3 has 14 amino acids. The ends lost 3 bases at V and 0 bases at J; junction bases unmatched: 3.

J is TRBJ2-5 and V is TRBV12-5, with 7 bases matching TRBD2. Germline V gives CDR1 LGHNT, CDR2 FRNRAP. CDR3 size: 14 residues. J lost 1 base, V lost 2 bases, and 1 base had no gene match. This CDR3 is CASGLPGGQETQYF. In DNA form, the CDR3 reads TGTGCTAGTGGTTTGCCGGGGGGCCAAGAGACCCAGTACTTC.

The rearrangement joins TRBV3-1 (or the pseudogene TRBV3-2) to TRBJ1-1, with TRBD1 identical over 7 bases. Germline V gives CDR1 LGHDT, CDR2 YNNKEL (reference sequence). V lost 1 base, J lost 2 bases, and 4 bases stayed unmatched. The CDR3 has 15 residues. CDR3 loop: CASSQAAGGNTEAFF. For the CDR3, the DNA is TGTGCCAGCAGCCAAGCGGCAGGGGGAAACACTGAAGCTTTCTTT.

This rearrangement joins TRBV7-7 to TRBJ2-2; TRBD1 agrees at 10 bases. The ends lost 5 bases at V and 5 bases at J; junction bases unmatched: 5. CDR1 SSHAT and CDR2 FNYEAQ come from the germline V gene (reference sequence). The CDR3 consists of 15 residues. The CDR3: CASSPRDRGTGELFF. CDR3 coding DNA: TGTGCCAGCAGCCCCCGGGACAGGGGAACCGGGGAGCTGTTTTTT.

The rearrangement links TRBV7-6 to TRBJ2-1, with 8 bases matching TRBD1. J was trimmed by 5 bases and V by 4 bases; bases with no gene match: 16. The germline V gene encodes CDR1 SGHVS and CDR2 FNYEAQ. CDR3 length: 18 residues. This CDR3 is CASSSRISLGQADNEQFF. In DNA, the CDR3 is TGTGCCAGCAGCTCCAGGATATCGTTGGGACAGGCCGACAATGAGCAGTTCTTC.

This clone showed up just once. The chain couples TRBV4-2 to TRBJ1-6; D not resolved. V was pared by 1 base and J by 7 bases, with 14 bases between. CDR3 length: 16 residues. Germline V CDR1 and CDR2: LGHNA, YNFKEQ. CDR3 sequence: CASSQVGQTPNSPLHF. DNA for the CDR3: TGTGCCAGCAGCCAAGTAGGGCAAACCCCAAATTCACCCCTCCACTTT.

This clone has only a few counts. This chain links TRBV4-1 with TRBJ1-3; D not resolved. CDR3 size: 11 residues. Looked up from germline, CDR1 is MGHRA and CDR2 is YSYEKL. The V gene lost 1 base and the J gene lost 5 bases, with 0 bases spanning the gap. The chain's CDR3 is CASSQGNTIYF. CDR3 DNA: TGCGCCAGCAGCCAAGGAAACACCATATATTTT.

J is TRBJ2-1 and V is TRBV6-5; 8 nucleotides align to TRBD2. Germline V gene sequence: CDR1 MNHEY, CDR2 SVGAGI. This CDR3 is built from 15 residues. The V and J ends lost 2 bases and 6 bases, in that order; junction bases with no gene match: 6. CDR3 in DNA: TGTGCCAGCAGTTACGTTGGGACTAGGGCCAATGAGCAGTTCTTC. It codes for CASSYVGTRANEQFF.

The rearrangement joins TRBV4-1 to TRBJ2-7, with TRBD2 matching over 12 bases. The CDR3 extends over 15 amino acids. CDR1 MGHRA and CDR2 YSYEKL come from the germline V gene. V lost 0 bases and J lost 3; bases outside the gene matches: 0. The CDR3 is CASSQETSGGYEQYF. For the CDR3, the DNA is TGCGCCAGCAGCCAAGAGACTAGCGGGGGCTACGAGCAGTACTTC.

This clone was observed a few times. The chain has TRBV4-1 and TRBJ1-5; D is unresolved. V lost 2 bases and J 7 bases, leaving 12 bases between the germline ends. Germline values: CDR1 MGHRA, CDR2 YSYEKL. The CDR3 is 14 amino acids. For the CDR3, the DNA is TGCGCCAGCAGCCAATACCTCGAGGGCCAGCCCCAGCATTTT. It codes for CASSQYLEGQPQHF.

The J gene is TRBJ1-3, the V gene TRBV7-9; no clear D gene. The CDR3 is made up of 18 amino acids. The V gene's germline CDR1 is SEHNR and CDR2 FQNEAQ (reference sequence). Trimming left V 4 bases short and J 2 bases short, with 21 bases between. The CDR3 DNA reads TGTGCCAGCAGCTCCTTCCCGGCGGAGCCCGACCCTGGAAACACCATATATTTT. This sequence encodes CASSSFPAEPDPGNTIYF.

The chain couples TRBV7-8 to TRBJ2-7; possibly TRBD1 for D (6 bases). CDR1 SGHVS and CDR2 FQNEAQ come from the germline V gene. Trimming pared 5 bases from V and 3 bases from J, leaving 14 bases between. This CDR3 contains 14 residues. Here the CDR3 DNA reads TGTGCCAGCAGCGGACTCACGGGACACTACGAGCAGTACTTC. Translating gives CASSGLTGHYEQYF.

This rearrangement joins TRBV12-3 or TRBV12-4 to TRBJ1-2; TRBD1 aligns across 8 bases. The CDR3 is 13 residues long. V was pared by 10 bases and J by 8 bases, with 12 bases of the junction left unmatched. Here the CDR3 reads CATRMDRVTGYTF. The CDR3 DNA reads TGTGCCACCAGAATGGACAGGGTTACCGGCTACACCTTC.

The rearrangement joins TRBV2 to TRBJ1-5, with D possibly TRBD1 on 6 matching bases. In germline, CDR1 is SNHLY, CDR2 FYNNEI. The CDR3 has 12 amino acids. Trimming left V 7 bases short and J 3 bases short, with 7 bases between. The CDR3 spells CASTGDNQPQHF. In DNA, the CDR3 is TGTGCCAGCACAGGGGACAATCAGCCCCAGCATTTT.

This chain uses TRBV5-1 with TRBJ1-1; D gene unclear. Germline values: CDR1 SGHRS, CDR2 YFSETQ. The V end lost 1 base, the J end lost 5 bases, and 9 bases lay between the germline ends. The CDR3 runs to 13 residues. CDR3 residues: CASSLSRGTEAFF. CDR3 in DNA: TGCGCCAGCAGCTTGAGTCGGGGAACTGAAGCTTTCTTT.

The V gene is TRBV20-1, the J gene TRBJ1-2; possible D gene TRBD1, 5 bases. From germline, CDR1 is DFQATT and CDR2 SNEGSKA (reference sequence). V shed 3 bases and J shed 4 bases, with 15 bases lying between them. The CDR3 covers 14 residues. CDR3 nucleotides: TGCAGTGCTAGTAACCAGGCTAGGGGCTATGGCTACACCTTC. Translated: CSASNQARGYGYTF.

This chain uses TRBV7-5 with TRBJ2-7. TRBV7-5 is annotated as a pseudogene. The CDR3 spans 15 residues. The CDR3 is CARSRSRHYSYEQYF. The CDR3 DNA follows: TGTGCCAGAAGCCGTAGTAGACACTACTCCTACGAGCAGTACTTC.

The rearrangement uses TRBV12-5 and TRBJ2-7, with a possible D match to TRBD2 (7 bases). Germline assignment: CDR1 LGHNT and CDR2 FRNRAP. This CDR3 region has 18 residues. Trimming left V 0 bases short and J 2 bases short, with 20 bases between. The CDR3 reads CASGLVTKGGNTTYEQYF. CDR3 DNA: TGTGCTAGTGGTTTGGTCACTAAGGGGGGGAATACAACCTACGAGCAGTACTTC.

Written as DNA, the CDR3 is TGTGCCAGCAGAACCCCGGGCTCTGGGGCCAACGTCCTGACTTTC. As protein: CASRTPGSGANVLTF. The rearrangement uses TRBV28 and TRBJ2-6, with unresolved D. The germline V gene encodes CDR1 MDHEN and CDR2 SYDVKM. CDR3 size: 15 residues. Deletions cut 6 bases from V and 0 bases from J, with 9 bases between. Supplemented by reference TRBV28 and TRBJ2-6, the full variable domain reads DVKVTQSSRYLVKRTGEKVFLECVQDMDHENMFWYRQDPGLGLRLIYFSYDVKMKEKGDIPEGYSVSREKKERFSLILESASTNQTSMYLCASRTPGSGANVLTFGAGSRLTVL.

The chain links TRBV24-1 to TRBJ2-7; TRBD2 matches 9 bases. The V segment lost 6 bases and the J segment 2 bases; nucleotides outside the gene matches: 4. CDR1 and CDR2 (germline): KGHDR, SFDVKD. This CDR3 has 14 amino acids. The CDR3 protein is CATSKRGDTYEQYF. As DNA, the CDR3 is TGTGCCACCAGTAAGCGGGGGGACACCTACGAGCAGTACTTC.

The V and J genes are TRBV5-1 and TRBJ2-1; TRBD2 aligns across 7 bases. With V trimmed by 0 bases and J by 8 bases, 5 bases remained unmatched. The CDR3 has 14 amino acids. The germline gives CDR1 SGHRS, CDR2 YFSETQ. CDR3 nucleotides: TGCGCCAGCAGCTTGGCGGGGAGGGACGATGAGCAGTTCTTC. Translated: CASSLAGRDDEQFF.

The genes are TRBV12-3 or TRBV12-4 and TRBJ1-2; D is ambiguous. V shed 3 bases and J shed 4 bases, with 9 bases lying between them. The length of the CDR3 is 13 residues. CDR3 DNA sequence: TGTGCCAGCAGTTTTGGGTCCCTCTATGGCTACACCTTC. Its protein product is CASSFGSLYGYTF.

The chain has TRBV7-3 and TRBJ2-3, with 16 nucleotides matching TRBD2. Germline CDR1 SGHTA, CDR2 FQGTGA. The CDR3 is made up of 16 amino acids. V lost 5 bases and J lost 9; bases outside the gene matches: 8. The CDR3 is CASSQTSGLAGGTQYF. The CDR3, as DNA: TGTGCCAGCAGCCAAACATCGGGACTAGCGGGAGGGACGCAGTATTTT. The full variable domain, in which reference TRBV7-3 and TRBJ2-3 provide the parts outside the CDR3, is GAGVSQTPSNKVTEKGKYVELRCDPISGHTALYWYRQSLGQGPEFLIYFQGTGAADDSGLPNDRFFAVRPEGSVSTLKIQRTERGDSAVYLCASSQTSGLAGGTQYFGPGTRLTVL.